A selection of T cell receptor beta chains follows, all from one sample in a study of blood T cell repertoires in COVID-19. Repertoires were generated with immunoSEQ multiplex PCR, while TCRdb's copy carries only in-frame clones and drops some. The sample has almost 500,000 clones, approximately 90% seen once. The sample was PBMCs or T cells enriched from blood (not recorded which). These receptors were collected from a woman aged 55-75 years who had recovered from COVID-19. The CDR3 runs from the conserved cysteine through the conserved F or W. The order of the fields is clone size, D gene, V gene, J gene, CDR3 DNA, CDR3 protein. A D gene is named only where the DNA matches it firmly. Clone size appears in some rows only: once, few, many, or a class for an expanded clone.

clone_size: .
d_call: .
v_call: TRBV6-5
j_call: TRBJ2-1
cdr3_nt: TGTGCCAGCAGTTACCGGGGCAATGAGCAGTTCTTC
cdr3_aa: CASSYRGNEQFF

clone_size: .
d_call: TRBD1
v_call: TRBV30
j_call: TRBJ2-7
cdr3_nt: TGTGCCTGGAGACCCGGGGGGACAGGGGGCTACGAGCAGTACTTC
cdr3_aa: CAWRPGGTGGYEQYF

clone_size: .
d_call: .
v_call: TRBV6-1
j_call: TRBJ1-2
cdr3_nt: TGTGCCAGCAGTGAAAGAGGGGCGGGAAACTATGGCTACACCTTC
cdr3_aa: CASSERGAGNYGYTF

clone_size: .
d_call: TRBD2
v_call: TRBV2
j_call: TRBJ2-3
cdr3_nt: TGTGCCAGCAATAGGCTAGCGGGGGGACCTAGCACAGATACGCAGTATTTT
cdr3_aa: CASNRLAGGPSTDTQYF

clone_size: .
d_call: .
v_call: TRBV30
j_call: TRBJ1-5
cdr3_nt: TGTGCCTGGAGTGTAGGGGCTAGCAATCAGCCCCAGCATTTT
cdr3_aa: CAWSVGASNQPQHF

clone_size: .
d_call: TRBD1
v_call: TRBV5-1
j_call: TRBJ1-4
cdr3_nt: TGCGCCAGCAGCCTCAGACAGGGGGGCGAAAAACTGTTTTTT
cdr3_aa: CASSLRQGGEKLFF

clone_size: .
d_call: .
v_call: TRBV29-1
j_call: TRBJ2-3
cdr3_nt: TGCAGCGTTGTGGTAGCTAGCACAGATACGCAGTATTTT
cdr3_aa: CSVVVASTDTQYF

clone_size: .
d_call: TRBD1
v_call: TRBV27
j_call: TRBJ1-4
cdr3_nt: TGTGCCAGCAGTTCACATGGACAGGGCTATAATGAAAAACTGTTTTTT
cdr3_aa: CASSSHGQGYNEKLFF

clone_size: .
d_call: TRBD1
v_call: TRBV10-1
j_call: TRBJ1-4
cdr3_nt: TGCGCCAGCAGTGAGTCGGGGACAGGATCGGAAAAACTGTTTTTT
cdr3_aa: CASSESGTGSEKLFF

clone_size: .
d_call: .
v_call: TRBV27
j_call: TRBJ2-1
cdr3_nt: TGTGCCAGCTCCCCGTACAAATCCTACAATGAGCAGTTCTTC
cdr3_aa: CASSPYKSYNEQFF

clone_size: .
d_call: .
v_call: TRBV12-3/TRBV12-4
j_call: TRBJ1-2
cdr3_nt: TGTGCCAGCAGTTCCCCTCCCTATGGCTACACCTTC
cdr3_aa: CASSSPPYGYTF

clone_size: .
d_call: TRBD1
v_call: TRBV4-1
j_call: TRBJ1-2
cdr3_nt: TGCGCCAGCAGCCAAGGAAGGGACAGGGCCTATGGCTACACCTTC
cdr3_aa: CASSQGRDRAYGYTF

clone_size: .
d_call: .
v_call: TRBV19
j_call: TRBJ1-2
cdr3_nt: TGTGCCAGTAGTACAGGGGTGGTGTACTATGGCTACACCTTC
cdr3_aa: CASSTGVVYYGYTF

clone_size: .
d_call: TRBD1
v_call: TRBV18
j_call: TRBJ1-1
cdr3_nt: TGTGCCAGCTCACGCACCGGGACAGGTGAAGCTTTCTTT
cdr3_aa: CASSRTGTGEAFF

clone_size: .
d_call: .
v_call: TRBV28
j_call: TRBJ1-4
cdr3_nt: TGTGCCAGCATGGGGGGGGCGGTGGAAAAACTGTTTTTT
cdr3_aa: CASMGGAVEKLFF

clone_size: .
d_call: .
v_call: TRBV6-6
j_call: TRBJ1-1
cdr3_nt: TGTGCCAGCAGTTCCCTCGAAGCTTTCTTT
cdr3_aa: CASSSLEAFF

clone_size: .
d_call: .
v_call: TRBV15
j_call: TRBJ1-3
cdr3_nt: TGTGCCACCAGCAGAGATGGAGGGACCACCATATATTTT
cdr3_aa: CATSRDGGTTIYF

clone_size: .
d_call: .
v_call: TRBV5-1
j_call: TRBJ1-3
cdr3_nt: TGCGCCAGCAGCGCGGACTCGGGAAACACCATATATTTT
cdr3_aa: CASSADSGNTIYF

clone_size: once
d_call: TRBD1
v_call: TRBV5-6
j_call: TRBJ1-2
cdr3_nt: TGTGCCAGCAGCTTGGCCTTGGACAGGTCCTCACCTGGCTACACCTTC
cdr3_aa: CASSLALDRSSPGYTF

clone_size: .
d_call: .
v_call: TRBV29-1
j_call: TRBJ1-4
cdr3_nt: TGCAGCACCCAACAGGGATCAACTAATGAAAAACTGTTTTTT
cdr3_aa: CSTQQGSTNEKLFF

clone_size: .
d_call: TRBD1
v_call: TRBV5-1
j_call: TRBJ1-1
cdr3_nt: TGCGCCAGCAGCTGGACAGGGACGGGCACTGAAGCTTTCTTT
cdr3_aa: CASSWTGTGTEAFF

clone_size: .
d_call: .
v_call: TRBV15
j_call: TRBJ2-3
cdr3_nt: TGTGCCACCCGATTTAGAGAGGGCACAGATACGCAGTATTTT
cdr3_aa: CATRFREGTDTQYF

clone_size: .
d_call: TRBD1
v_call: TRBV27
j_call: TRBJ2-1
cdr3_nt: TGTGCCAGCAGTTTATCGCCGGGACAGGGAAAGCAGTTCTTC
cdr3_aa: CASSLSPGQGKQFF

clone_size: .
d_call: TRBD1
v_call: TRBV7-6
j_call: TRBJ2-1
cdr3_nt: TGTGCCAGCAGCCGAGGGGGACAGGCCGGCGATGAGCAGTTCTTC
cdr3_aa: CASSRGGQAGDEQFF

clone_size: .
d_call: TRBD2
v_call: TRBV5-1
j_call: TRBJ2-5
cdr3_nt: TGCGCCAGCAGCTTGGATAGCGGGATGCAAGAGACCCAGTACTTC
cdr3_aa: CASSLDSGMQETQYF

clone_size: .
d_call: TRBD2
v_call: TRBV24-1
j_call: TRBJ2-1
cdr3_nt: TGTGCCACCAGTGATCTCGGACTAGCGGGGAGTAATGAGCAGTTCTTC
cdr3_aa: CATSDLGLAGSNEQFF

clone_size: .
d_call: .
v_call: TRBV7-2
j_call: TRBJ2-3
cdr3_nt: TGTGCCAGCAGGTTAGCGAGGGCCACAGATACGCAGTATTTT
cdr3_aa: CASRLARATDTQYF

clone_size: .
d_call: .
v_call: TRBV5-1
j_call: TRBJ2-3
cdr3_nt: TGCGCCAGCAGCTTGGGGCTCGGGTTGTTGGTCACAGATACGCAGTATTTT
cdr3_aa: CASSLGLGLLVTDTQYF

clone_size: .
d_call: .
v_call: TRBV6-4
j_call: TRBJ2-5
cdr3_nt: TGTGCCAGCAGTGACTCGGGGGGGGCCGGAGAGACCCAGTACTTC
cdr3_aa: CASSDSGGAGETQYF

clone_size: .
d_call: TRBD2
v_call: TRBV15
j_call: TRBJ2-7
cdr3_nt: TGTGCCACCAGCAGCCCCGGGGAGCGGGGGGGAAAATACGAGCAGTACTTC
cdr3_aa: CATSSPGERGGKYEQYF

clone_size: .
d_call: .
v_call: TRBV29-1
j_call: TRBJ1-2
cdr3_nt: TGCAGCGCCCTTGATTGGGGAAGGGGAGGCTACACCTTC
cdr3_aa: CSALDWGRGGYTF

clone_size: .
d_call: .
v_call: TRBV6-5
j_call: TRBJ1-1
cdr3_nt: TGTGCCAGCCTGAGAAGCAGCCGGGGGGACACTGAAGCTTTCTTT
cdr3_aa: CASLRSSRGDTEAFF

clone_size: .
d_call: .
v_call: TRBV6-5
j_call: TRBJ2-1
cdr3_nt: TGTGCCAGCAGTTACATCGACAATGAGCAGTTCTTC
cdr3_aa: CASSYIDNEQFF

clone_size: .
d_call: TRBD1
v_call: TRBV5-1
j_call: TRBJ1-1
cdr3_nt: TGCGCCAGCAGCTTGAGGGGGCTCCAAGCGACAATGAACACTGAAGCTTTCTTT
cdr3_aa: CASSLRGLQATMNTEAFF

clone_size: .
d_call: TRBD2
v_call: TRBV27
j_call: TRBJ2-1
cdr3_nt: TGTGCCAGCAGACCGGGACTAAACGATGAGCAGTTCTTC
cdr3_aa: CASRPGLNDEQFF

clone_size: .
d_call: .
v_call: TRBV19
j_call: TRBJ1-5
cdr3_nt: TGTGCCAGTAGGGCCCAGGGGAATCAGCCCCAGCATTTT
cdr3_aa: CASRAQGNQPQHF

clone_size: .
d_call: .
v_call: TRBV11-2
j_call: TRBJ1-1
cdr3_nt: TGTGCCAGCAGCCTACAGGGATATGAAGCTTTCTTT
cdr3_aa: CASSLQGYEAFF

clone_size: .
d_call: .
v_call: TRBV30
j_call: TRBJ1-1
cdr3_nt: TGTGCCTGGTGTCGACAGGCCAACACTGAAGCTTTCTTT
cdr3_aa: CAWCRQANTEAFF

clone_size: once
d_call: TRBD2
v_call: TRBV5-6
j_call: TRBJ2-5
cdr3_nt: TGTGCCAGCAGGAGGACTAGCGGTGGGGAGACCCAGTACTTC
cdr3_aa: CASRRTSGGETQYF

clone_size: .
d_call: TRBD2
v_call: TRBV30
j_call: TRBJ2-7
cdr3_nt: TGTGCCTGGGAGGGGAGGGCAAACCGTTACGAGCAGTACTTC
cdr3_aa: CAWEGRANRYEQYF

clone_size: .
d_call: .
v_call: TRBV12-5
j_call: TRBJ2-1
cdr3_nt: TGTGCTAGTGGTTTGGTAGAGGAGAAGCAGTTCTTC
cdr3_aa: CASGLVEEKQFF

clone_size: .
d_call: .
v_call: TRBV7-2
j_call: TRBJ1-3
cdr3_nt: TGTGCCAGCAGCTTACCTTCCCGGGTTCAACTTGGAAACACCATATATTTT
cdr3_aa: CASSLPSRVQLGNTIYF

clone_size: .
d_call: .
v_call: TRBV13
j_call: TRBJ1-1
cdr3_nt: TGTGCCAGCAGCCAACAGGGAGTTGAAGCTTTCTTT
cdr3_aa: CASSQQGVEAFF

clone_size: .
d_call: TRBD1
v_call: TRBV30
j_call: TRBJ1-2
cdr3_nt: TGTGCCTGGAGTGTCCCGGGACAGGAGCCCACCTTC
cdr3_aa: CAWSVPGQEPTF

clone_size: .
d_call: .
v_call: TRBV3-1/TRBV3-2
j_call: TRBJ1-2
cdr3_nt: TGTGCCAGCGCACAGGGTTACTATGGCTACACCTTC
cdr3_aa: CASAQGYYGYTF

clone_size: .
d_call: .
v_call: TRBV2
j_call: TRBJ1-5
cdr3_nt: TGTGCCAGCAGTGAAGGGGGCCTAAATCAGCCCCAGCATTTT
cdr3_aa: CASSEGGLNQPQHF

clone_size: .
d_call: .
v_call: TRBV9
j_call: TRBJ1-3
cdr3_nt: TGTGCCAGCAGCGTAGGAGGACTGGGAAACACCATATATTTT
cdr3_aa: CASSVGGLGNTIYF

clone_size: few
d_call: .
v_call: TRBV3-1/TRBV3-2
j_call: TRBJ2-1
cdr3_nt: TGTGCCAGCAGCCAAGTTGGCGTCCCTCAAGCGGAGTTCTTC
cdr3_aa: CASSQVGVPQAEFF

clone_size: .
d_call: .
v_call: TRBV30
j_call: TRBJ1-3
cdr3_nt: TGTGCCTGGAGTGCGGTGTCGGGAAACACCATATATTTT
cdr3_aa: CAWSAVSGNTIYF

clone_size: once
d_call: TRBD1
v_call: TRBV19
j_call: TRBJ1-6
cdr3_nt: TGTGCCAGTAGTAGATCCGGGACAGGGGCCGTGTTCCCCCACTTT
cdr3_aa: CASSRSGTGAVFPHF

clone_size: .
d_call: TRBD2
v_call: TRBV11-3
j_call: TRBJ2-2
cdr3_nt: TGTGCCAGCAGCTTTTCGGGACTAGCGTTCACCGGGGAGCTGTTTTTT
cdr3_aa: CASSFSGLAFTGELFF

clone_size: .
d_call: TRBD2
v_call: TRBV7-8
j_call: TRBJ2-1
cdr3_nt: TGTGCCAGCAGCTTATTAATTAGCGGGTTTGAGCAGTTCTTC
cdr3_aa: CASSLLISGFEQFF

clone_size: .
d_call: TRBD1
v_call: TRBV19
j_call: TRBJ2-5
cdr3_nt: TGTGCCAGCAGACAGGGGCTGAGGGAGACCCAGTACTTC
cdr3_aa: CASRQGLRETQYF

clone_size: .
d_call: TRBD1
v_call: TRBV5-6
j_call: TRBJ2-5
cdr3_nt: TGTGCCAGCAGCCCAGGGACAGGGGGCGGAGAGACCCAGTACTTC
cdr3_aa: CASSPGTGGGETQYF

clone_size: once
d_call: .
v_call: TRBV19
j_call: TRBJ2-7
cdr3_nt: TGTGCCAGTAGTAGGGGACACGACGGTCACTACGAGCAGTACTTC
cdr3_aa: CASSRGHDGHYEQYF